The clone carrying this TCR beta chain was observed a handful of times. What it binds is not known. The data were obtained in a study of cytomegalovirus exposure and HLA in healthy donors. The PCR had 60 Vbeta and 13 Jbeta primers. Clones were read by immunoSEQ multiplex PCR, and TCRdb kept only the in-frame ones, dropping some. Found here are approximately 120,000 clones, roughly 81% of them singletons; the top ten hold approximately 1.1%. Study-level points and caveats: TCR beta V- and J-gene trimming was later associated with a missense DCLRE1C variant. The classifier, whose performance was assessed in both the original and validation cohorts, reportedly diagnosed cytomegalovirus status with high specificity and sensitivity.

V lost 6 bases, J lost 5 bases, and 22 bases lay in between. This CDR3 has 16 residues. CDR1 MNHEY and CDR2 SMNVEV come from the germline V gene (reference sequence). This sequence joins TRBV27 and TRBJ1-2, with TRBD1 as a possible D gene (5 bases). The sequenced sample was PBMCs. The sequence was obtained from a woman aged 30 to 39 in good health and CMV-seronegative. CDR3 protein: CASRGEGIPFGYGYTF. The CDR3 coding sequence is TGTGCCAGCAGAGGGGAGGGTATACCGTTCGGGTATGGCTACACCTTC.